This paragraph covers one TCR beta chain sequence. What it binds is not known. Profiled with immunoSEQ multiplex PCR; TCRdb holds only in-frame clones, not every one. The sample contains tens of thousands of clones, more than 85% of which appear only once. The data derive from a study of cytomegalovirus exposure and HLA in healthy donors. V gave up 5 bases and J gave up 5 bases, with 12 bases separating them. CDR1 and CDR2 (germline): KGHSH, LQKENI. This CDR3 comprises 13 residues. Points from the study as a whole: The study listed around 150 cytomegalovirus-associated TCR beta chains. High specificity and sensitivity for cytomegalovirus status were reported for the classifier.

The source is a woman aged 18-35 years in good health and CMV-seropositive. The chain couples TRBV18 to TRBJ1-1; weak D call: TRBD1 (6 bases). The material sequenced was PBMCs. The DNA of the CDR3 is TGTGCCAGCTCAGCAGGGGTGGAGACTGAAGCTTTCTTT. Translated: CASSAGVETEAFF.